This T cell receptor (beta chain) was recovered during a study of OX40 agonist ivuxolimab in advanced cancers. Study-level information: Patients with prior anti-PD-1, anti-PD-L1 or anti-CTLA-4 therapy were eligible; 40% had some. Study-level results: Low clonal expansion, among the lowest seen, marked partial responders at 0.1-3.0 mg/kg.

CDR3 size: 17 residues. The V and J ends lost 4 bases and 4 bases, in that order; junction bases with no gene match: 13. CDR1 SGDLS and CDR2 YYNGEE come from the germline V gene. Autoimmune disease history or systemic immunosuppression led to patient exclusion. In its sample, this clone ranks as medium-sized. Its antigen is unknown. Some clones are missing from TCRdb's copy, which holds only in-frame ones; the method was immunoSEQ multiplex PCR. This sample has tens of thousands of clones, with approximately 80% found just once. The receptor's source is an adult with an advanced solid tumor such as melanoma, head and neck, liver or kidney cancer. The gene calls are TRBV9 and TRBJ2-2; TRBD2 matches at 7 bases. Sequencing used CD4+ or CD8+ T cells sorted from blood, obtained in a trial of the OX40 agonist ivuxolimab. The CDR3 protein is CASSSPGGRYLTGELFF. For the CDR3, the DNA is TGTGCCAGCAGCTCCCCGGGAGGCAGGTACCTCACCGGGGAGCTGTTTTTT.